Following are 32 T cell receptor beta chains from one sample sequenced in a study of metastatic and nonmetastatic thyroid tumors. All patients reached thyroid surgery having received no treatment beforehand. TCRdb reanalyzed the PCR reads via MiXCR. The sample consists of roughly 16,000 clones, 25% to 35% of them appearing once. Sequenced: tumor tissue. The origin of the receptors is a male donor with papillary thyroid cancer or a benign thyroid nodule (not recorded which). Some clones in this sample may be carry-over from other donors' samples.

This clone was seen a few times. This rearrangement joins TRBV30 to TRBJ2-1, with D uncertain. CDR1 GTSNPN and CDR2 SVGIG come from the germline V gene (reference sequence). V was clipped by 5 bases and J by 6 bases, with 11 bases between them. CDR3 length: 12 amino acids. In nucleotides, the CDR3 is TGTGCCTGGGATGCGGTTGGCAATGAGCAGTTCTTC. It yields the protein CAWDAVGNEQFF.

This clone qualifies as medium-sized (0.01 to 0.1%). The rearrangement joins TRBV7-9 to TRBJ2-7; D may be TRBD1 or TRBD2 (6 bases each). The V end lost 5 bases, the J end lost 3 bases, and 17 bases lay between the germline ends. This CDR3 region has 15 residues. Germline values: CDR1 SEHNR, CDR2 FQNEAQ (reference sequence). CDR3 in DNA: TGTGCCAGCAGCCCCTCGGGGGCAAGAAACTACGAGCAGTACTTC. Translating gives CASSPSGARNYEQYF.

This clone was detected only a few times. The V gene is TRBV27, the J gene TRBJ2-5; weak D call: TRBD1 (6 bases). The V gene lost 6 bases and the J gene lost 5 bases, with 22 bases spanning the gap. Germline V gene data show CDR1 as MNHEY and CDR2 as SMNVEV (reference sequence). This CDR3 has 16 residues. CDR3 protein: CASSQGRGEGEETQYF. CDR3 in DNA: TGTGCCAGCAGCCAGGGGCGTGGGGAAGGGGAGGAGACCCAGTACTTC.

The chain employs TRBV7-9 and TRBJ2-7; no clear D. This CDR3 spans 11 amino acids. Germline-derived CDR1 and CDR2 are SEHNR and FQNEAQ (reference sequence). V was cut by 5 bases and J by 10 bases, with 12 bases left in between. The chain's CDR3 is CASSVGRYQYF. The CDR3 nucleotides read TGTGCCAGCAGCGTTGGCCGCTATCAGTACTTC.

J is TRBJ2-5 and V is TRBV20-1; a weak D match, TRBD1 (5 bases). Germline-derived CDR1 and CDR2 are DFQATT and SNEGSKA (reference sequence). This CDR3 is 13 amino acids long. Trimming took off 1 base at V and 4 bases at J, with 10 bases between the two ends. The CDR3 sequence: CSARGTGLETQYF. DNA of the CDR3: TGCAGTGCTAGAGGAACAGGTCTAGAGACCCAGTACTTC.

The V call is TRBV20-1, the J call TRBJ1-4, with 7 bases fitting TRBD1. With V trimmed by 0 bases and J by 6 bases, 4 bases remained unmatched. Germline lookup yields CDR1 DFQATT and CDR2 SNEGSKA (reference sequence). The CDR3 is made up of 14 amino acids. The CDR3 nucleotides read TGCAGTGCTAGAGATAACAGGGGCCATGAAAAACTGTTTTTT. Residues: CSARDNRGHEKLFF.

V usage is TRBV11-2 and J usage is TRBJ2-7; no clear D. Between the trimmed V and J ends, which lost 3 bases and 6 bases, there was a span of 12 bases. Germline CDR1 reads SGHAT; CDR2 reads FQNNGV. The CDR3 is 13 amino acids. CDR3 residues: CASSFQSGGEQYF. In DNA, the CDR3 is TGTGCCAGCAGCTTTCAATCCGGTGGCGAGCAGTACTTC. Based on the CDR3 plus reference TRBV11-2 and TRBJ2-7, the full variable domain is EAGVAQSPRYKIIEKRQSVAFWCNPISGHATLYWYQQILGQGPKLLIQFQNNGVVDDSQLPKDRFSAERLKGVDSTLKIQPAKLEDSAVYLCASSFQSGGEQYFGPGTRLTVT.

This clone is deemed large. This CDR3 reads CALGQGGEQYF. DNA of the CDR3: TGTGCCTTAGGACAGGGGGGTGAGCAGTACTTC. V usage is TRBV30 and J usage is TRBJ2-7, with 10 nucleotides matching TRBD1. CDR3 size: 11 residues. CDR1 GTSNPN and CDR2 SVGIG come from the germline V gene (reference sequence). With V trimmed by 7 bases and J by 7 bases, 4 bases remained unmatched.

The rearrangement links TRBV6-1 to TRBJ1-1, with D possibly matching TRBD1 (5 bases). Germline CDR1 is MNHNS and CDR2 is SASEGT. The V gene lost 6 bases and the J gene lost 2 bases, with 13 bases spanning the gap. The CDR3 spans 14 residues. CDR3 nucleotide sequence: TGTGCCAGCAGCCCCCGGGGCGATAACACTGAAGCTTTCTTT. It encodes CASSPRGDNTEAFF.

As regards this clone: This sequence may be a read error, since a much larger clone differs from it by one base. CDR3 amino acids: CASSPYYEQYF. CDR3 nucleotides: TGTGCCAGCTCACCATATTACGAGCAGTACTTC. The chain carries TRBV18 and TRBJ2-7; no clear D. The CDR3 runs to 11 residues. CDR1 is KGHSH and CDR2 is LQKENI in the germline V gene. V gave up 2 bases and J gave up 4 bases, with 3 bases separating them.

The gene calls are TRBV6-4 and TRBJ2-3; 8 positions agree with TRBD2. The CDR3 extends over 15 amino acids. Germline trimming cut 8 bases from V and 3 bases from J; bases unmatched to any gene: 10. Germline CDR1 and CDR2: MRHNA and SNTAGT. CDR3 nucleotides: TGTGCCAGCCGACCGTCGGGGGGGAGGACAGATACGCAGTATTTT. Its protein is CASRPSGGRTDTQYF.

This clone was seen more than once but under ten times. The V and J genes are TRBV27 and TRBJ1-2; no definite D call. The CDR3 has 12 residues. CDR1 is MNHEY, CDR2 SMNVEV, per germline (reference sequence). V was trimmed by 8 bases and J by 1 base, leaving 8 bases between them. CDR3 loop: CASGGLNYGYTF. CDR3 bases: TGTGCCAGCGGCGGCCTTAACTATGGCTACACCTTC.

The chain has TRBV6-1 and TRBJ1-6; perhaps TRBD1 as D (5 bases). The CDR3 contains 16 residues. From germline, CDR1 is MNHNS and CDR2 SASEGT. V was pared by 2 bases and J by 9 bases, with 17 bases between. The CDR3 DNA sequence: TGTGCCAGCAGTGAATCCCTCCCAGGGACTGGTTCACCCCTCCACTTT. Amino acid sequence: CASSESLPGTGSPLHF.

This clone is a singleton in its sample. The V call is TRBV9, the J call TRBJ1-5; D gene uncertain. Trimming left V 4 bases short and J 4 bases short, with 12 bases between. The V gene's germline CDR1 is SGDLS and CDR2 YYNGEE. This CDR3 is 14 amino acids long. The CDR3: CASSTQDSNQPQHF. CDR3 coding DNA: TGTGCCAGCAGCACTCAAGACTCAAATCAGCCCCAGCATTTT.

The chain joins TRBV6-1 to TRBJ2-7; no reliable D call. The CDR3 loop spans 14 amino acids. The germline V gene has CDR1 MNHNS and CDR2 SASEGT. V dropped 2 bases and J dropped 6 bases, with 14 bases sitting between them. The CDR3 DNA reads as TGTGCCAGCAGTGAAATTGACATGGTGGGCGAGCAGTACTTC. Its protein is CASSEIDMVGEQYF.

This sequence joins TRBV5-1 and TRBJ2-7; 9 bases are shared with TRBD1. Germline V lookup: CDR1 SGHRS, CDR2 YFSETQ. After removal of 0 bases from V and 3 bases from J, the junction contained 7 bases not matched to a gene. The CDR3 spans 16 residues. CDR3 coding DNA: TGCGCCAGCAGCTTGGACACAGGGGGCAGTGACTACGAGCAGTACTTC. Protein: CASSLDTGGSDYEQYF.

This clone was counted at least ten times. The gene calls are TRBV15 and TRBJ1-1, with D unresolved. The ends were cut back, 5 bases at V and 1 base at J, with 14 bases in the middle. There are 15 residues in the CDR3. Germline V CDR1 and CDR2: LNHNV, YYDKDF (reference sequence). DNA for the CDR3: TGTGCCACCAGCCACTTCCGGACGGCGAACACTGAAGCTTTCTTT. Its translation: CATSHFRTANTEAFF.

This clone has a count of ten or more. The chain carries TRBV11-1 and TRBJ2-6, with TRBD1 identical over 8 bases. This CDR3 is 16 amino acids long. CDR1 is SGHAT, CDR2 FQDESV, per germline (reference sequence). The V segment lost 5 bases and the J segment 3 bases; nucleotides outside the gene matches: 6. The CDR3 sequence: CASSQAGTGGANVLTF. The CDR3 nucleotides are TGTGCCAGCAGCCAAGCAGGGACAGGTGGGGCCAACGTCCTGACTTTC.

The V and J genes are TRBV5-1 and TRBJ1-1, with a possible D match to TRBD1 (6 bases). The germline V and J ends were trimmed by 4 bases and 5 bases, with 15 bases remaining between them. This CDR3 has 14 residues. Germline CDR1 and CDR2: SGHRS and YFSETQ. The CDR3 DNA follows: TGCGCCAGCAGCATACTACAGGGAGGTACTGAAGCTTTCTTT. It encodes CASSILQGGTEAFF.

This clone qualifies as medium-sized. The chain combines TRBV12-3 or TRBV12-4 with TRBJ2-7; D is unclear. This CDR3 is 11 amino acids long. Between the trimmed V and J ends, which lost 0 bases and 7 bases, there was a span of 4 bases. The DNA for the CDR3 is TGTGCCAGCAGTTTAGCGGGGGAGCAGTACTTC. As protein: CASSLAGEQYF.

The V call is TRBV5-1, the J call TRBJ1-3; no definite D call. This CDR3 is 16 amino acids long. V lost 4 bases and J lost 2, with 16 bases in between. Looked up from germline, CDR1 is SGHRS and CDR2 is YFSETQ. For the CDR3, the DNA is TGCGCCAGCAGCCTGAGGGATCCCAGTGCTGGAAACACCATATATTTT. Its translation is CASSLRDPSAGNTIYF. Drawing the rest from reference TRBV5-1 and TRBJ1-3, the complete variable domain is KAGVTQTPRYLIKTRGQQVTLSCSPISGHRSVSWYQQTPGQGLQFLFEYFSETQRNKGNFPGRFSGRQFSNSRSEMNVSTLELGDSALYLCASSLRDPSAGNTIYFGEGSWLTVV.

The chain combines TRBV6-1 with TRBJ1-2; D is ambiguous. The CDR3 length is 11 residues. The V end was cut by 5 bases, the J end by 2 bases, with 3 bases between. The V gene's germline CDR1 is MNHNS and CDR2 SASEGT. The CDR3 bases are TGTGCCAGCAGTATAAACTATGGCTACACCTTC. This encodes CASSINYGYTF.

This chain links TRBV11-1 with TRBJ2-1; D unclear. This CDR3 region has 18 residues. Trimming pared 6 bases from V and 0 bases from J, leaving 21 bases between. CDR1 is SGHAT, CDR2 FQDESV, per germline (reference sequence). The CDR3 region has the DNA TGTGCCAGCAGATCACCCCTAGGGCGTCAAGACTCCTACAATGAGCAGTTCTTC. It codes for CASRSPLGRQDSYNEQFF. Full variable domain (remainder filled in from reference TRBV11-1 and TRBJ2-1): EAEVAQSPRYKITEKSQAVAFWCDPISGHATLYWYRQILGQGPELLVQFQDESVVDDSQLPKDRFSAERLKGVDSTLKIQPAELGDSAMYLCASRSPLGRQDSYNEQFFGPGTRLTVL.

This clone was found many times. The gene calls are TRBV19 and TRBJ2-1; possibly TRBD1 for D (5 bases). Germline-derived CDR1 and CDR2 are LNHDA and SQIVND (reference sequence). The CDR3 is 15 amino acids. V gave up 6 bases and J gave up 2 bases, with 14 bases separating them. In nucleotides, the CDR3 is TGTGCCAGTAGAGCACAGGATAGGACCTACAATGAGCAGTTCTTC. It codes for CASRAQDRTYNEQFF.

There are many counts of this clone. The CDR3 DNA reads TGTGCCAGCAGCCCCAGCGGCGGCGGGCCGGGCCGTAATGAGCAGTTCTTC. Translated, it gives CASSPSGGGPGRNEQFF. The V call is TRBV7-3, the J call TRBJ2-1; a possible D gene is TRBD2 (5 bases). CDR1 SGHTA and CDR2 FQGTGA come from the germline V gene. Trimming removed 5 bases at V and 7 bases at J, with 24 bases between. CDR3 length: 17 residues.

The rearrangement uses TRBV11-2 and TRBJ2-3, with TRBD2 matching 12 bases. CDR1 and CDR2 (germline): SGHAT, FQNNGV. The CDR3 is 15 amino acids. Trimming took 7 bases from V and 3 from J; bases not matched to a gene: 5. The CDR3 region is CASKGLAGPTDTQYF. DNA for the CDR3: TGTGCCAGCAAGGGACTAGCGGGTCCAACAGATACGCAGTATTTT.

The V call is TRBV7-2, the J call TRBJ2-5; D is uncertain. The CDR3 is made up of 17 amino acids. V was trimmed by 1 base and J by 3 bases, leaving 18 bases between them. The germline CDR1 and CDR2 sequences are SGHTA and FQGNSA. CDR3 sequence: CASSLGWWTHPKETQYF. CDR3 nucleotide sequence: TGTGCCAGCAGCTTAGGGTGGTGGACCCATCCAAAAGAGACCCAGTACTTC.

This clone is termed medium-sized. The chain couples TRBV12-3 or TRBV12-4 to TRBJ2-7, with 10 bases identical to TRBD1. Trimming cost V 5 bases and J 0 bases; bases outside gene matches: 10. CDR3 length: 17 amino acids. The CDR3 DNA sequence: TGTGCCAGCAGTAAAAACCCCGGGACAGGGGCCTCCTACGAGCAGTACTTC. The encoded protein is CASSKNPGTGASYEQYF.

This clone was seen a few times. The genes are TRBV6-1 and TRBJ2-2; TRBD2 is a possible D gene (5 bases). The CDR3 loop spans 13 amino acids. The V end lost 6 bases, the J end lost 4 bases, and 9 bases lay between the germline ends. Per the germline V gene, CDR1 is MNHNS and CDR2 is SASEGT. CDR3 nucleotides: TGTGCCAGCAGCGGACTTATCACCGGGGAGCTGTTTTTT. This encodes CASSGLITGELFF.

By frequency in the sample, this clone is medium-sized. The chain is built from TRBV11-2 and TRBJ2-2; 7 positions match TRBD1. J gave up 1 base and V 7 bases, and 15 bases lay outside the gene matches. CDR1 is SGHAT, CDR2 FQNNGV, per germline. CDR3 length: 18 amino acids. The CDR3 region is CASTIRGQTILNTGELFF. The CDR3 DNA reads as TGTGCCAGCACCATAAGGGGACAGACCATACTGAACACCGGGGAGCTGTTTTTT.

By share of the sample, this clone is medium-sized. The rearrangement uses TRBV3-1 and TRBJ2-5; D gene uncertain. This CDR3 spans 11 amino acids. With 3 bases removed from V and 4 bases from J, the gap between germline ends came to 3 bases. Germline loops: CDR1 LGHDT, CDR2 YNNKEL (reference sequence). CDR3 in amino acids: CASSQGETQYF. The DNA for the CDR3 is TGTGCCAGCAGCCAGGGAGAGACCCAGTACTTC.

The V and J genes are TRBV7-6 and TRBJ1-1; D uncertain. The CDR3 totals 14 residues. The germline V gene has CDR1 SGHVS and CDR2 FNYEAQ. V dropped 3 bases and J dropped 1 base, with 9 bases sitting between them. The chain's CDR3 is CASSLAVGNTEAFF. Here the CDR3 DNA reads TGTGCCAGCAGCTTGGCGGTGGGGAACACTGAAGCTTTCTTT.